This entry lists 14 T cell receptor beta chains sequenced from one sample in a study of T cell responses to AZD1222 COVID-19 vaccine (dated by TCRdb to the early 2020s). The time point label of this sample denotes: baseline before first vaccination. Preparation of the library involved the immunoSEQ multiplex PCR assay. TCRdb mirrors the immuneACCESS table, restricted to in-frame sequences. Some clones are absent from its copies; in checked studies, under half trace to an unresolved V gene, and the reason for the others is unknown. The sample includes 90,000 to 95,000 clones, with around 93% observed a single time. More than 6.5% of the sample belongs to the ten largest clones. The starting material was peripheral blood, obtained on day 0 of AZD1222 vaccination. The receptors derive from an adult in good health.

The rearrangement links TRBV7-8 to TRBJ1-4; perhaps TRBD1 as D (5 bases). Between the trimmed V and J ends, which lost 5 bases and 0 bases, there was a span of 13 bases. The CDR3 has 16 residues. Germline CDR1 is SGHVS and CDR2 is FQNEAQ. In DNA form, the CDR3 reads TGTGCCAGCAGCCCACGCGGGGGGGCAACTAATGAAAAACTGTTTTTT. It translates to CASSPRGGATNEKLFF.

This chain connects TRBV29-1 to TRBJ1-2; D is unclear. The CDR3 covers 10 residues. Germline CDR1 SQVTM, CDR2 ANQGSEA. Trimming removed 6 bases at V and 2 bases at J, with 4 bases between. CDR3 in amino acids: CSVANYGYTF. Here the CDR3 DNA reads TGCAGCGTCGCAAACTATGGCTACACCTTC.

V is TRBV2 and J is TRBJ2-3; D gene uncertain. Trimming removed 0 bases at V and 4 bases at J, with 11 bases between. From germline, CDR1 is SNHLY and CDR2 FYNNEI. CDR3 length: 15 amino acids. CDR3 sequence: CASSEASTVADTQYF. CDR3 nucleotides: TGTGCCAGCAGTGAAGCTAGCACAGTAGCAGATACGCAGTATTTT.

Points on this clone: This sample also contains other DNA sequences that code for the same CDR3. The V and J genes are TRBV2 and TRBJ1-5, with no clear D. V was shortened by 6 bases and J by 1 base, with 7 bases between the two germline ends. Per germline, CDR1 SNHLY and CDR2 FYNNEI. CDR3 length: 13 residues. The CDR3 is CASRGFSNQPQHF. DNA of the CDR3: TGTGCCAGCAGAGGGTTCAGCAATCAGCCCCAGCATTTT.

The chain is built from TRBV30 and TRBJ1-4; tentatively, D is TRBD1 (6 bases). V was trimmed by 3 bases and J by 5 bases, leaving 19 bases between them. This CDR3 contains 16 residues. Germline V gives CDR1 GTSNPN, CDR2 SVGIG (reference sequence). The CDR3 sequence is CAWSQPGHRRNEKLFF. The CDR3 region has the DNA TGTGCCTGGAGCCAACCGGGACACCGAAGGAATGAAAAACTGTTTTTT.

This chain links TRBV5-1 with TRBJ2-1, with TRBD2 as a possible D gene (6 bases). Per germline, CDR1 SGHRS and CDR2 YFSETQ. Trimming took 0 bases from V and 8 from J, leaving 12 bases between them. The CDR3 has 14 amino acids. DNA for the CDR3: TGCGCCAGCAGCTTGGTCGGGCGCGGGGATGAGCAGTTCTTC. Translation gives CASSLVGRGDEQFF.

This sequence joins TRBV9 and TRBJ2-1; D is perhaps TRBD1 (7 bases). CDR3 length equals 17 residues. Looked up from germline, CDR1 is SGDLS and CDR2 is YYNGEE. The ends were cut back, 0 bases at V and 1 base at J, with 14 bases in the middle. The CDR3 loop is CASSVVPAGQSYNEQFF. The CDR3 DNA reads TGTGCCAGCAGCGTAGTCCCCGCGGGACAGTCCTACAATGAGCAGTTCTTC.

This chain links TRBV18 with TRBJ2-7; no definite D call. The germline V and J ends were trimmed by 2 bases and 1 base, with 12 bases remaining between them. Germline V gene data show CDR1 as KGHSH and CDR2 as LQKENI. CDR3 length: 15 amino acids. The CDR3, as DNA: TGTGCCAGCTCACCATTGGGTAAGACATCCTACGAGCAGTACTTC. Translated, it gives CASSPLGKTSYEQYF.

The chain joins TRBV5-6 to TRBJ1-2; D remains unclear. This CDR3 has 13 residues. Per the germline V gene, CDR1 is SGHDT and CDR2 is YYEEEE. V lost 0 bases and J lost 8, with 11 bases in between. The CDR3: CASSLDHSGGYTF. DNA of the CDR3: TGTGCCAGCAGCTTGGACCACTCTGGAGGCTACACCTTC.

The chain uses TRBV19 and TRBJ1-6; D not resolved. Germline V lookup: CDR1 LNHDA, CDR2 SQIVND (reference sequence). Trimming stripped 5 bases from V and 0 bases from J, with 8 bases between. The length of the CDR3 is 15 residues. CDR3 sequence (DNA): TGTGCCAGTAGTCCACAGAGCTCCTATAATTCACCCCTCCACTTT. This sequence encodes CASSPQSSYNSPLHF.

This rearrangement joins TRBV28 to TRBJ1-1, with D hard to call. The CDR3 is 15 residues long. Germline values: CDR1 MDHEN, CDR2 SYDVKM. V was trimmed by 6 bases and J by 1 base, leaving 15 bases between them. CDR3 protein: CASSTYRGSNTEAFF. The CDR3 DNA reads TGTGCCAGCAGCACCTACCGGGGATCGAACACTGAAGCTTTCTTT.

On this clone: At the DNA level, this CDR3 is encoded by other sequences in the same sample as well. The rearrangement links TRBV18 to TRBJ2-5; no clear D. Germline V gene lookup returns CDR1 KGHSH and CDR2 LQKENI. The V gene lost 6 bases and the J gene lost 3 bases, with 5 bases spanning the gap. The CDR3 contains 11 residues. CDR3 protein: CASSLEETQYF. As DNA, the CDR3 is TGTGCCAGCTCGCTTGAAGAGACCCAGTACTTC.

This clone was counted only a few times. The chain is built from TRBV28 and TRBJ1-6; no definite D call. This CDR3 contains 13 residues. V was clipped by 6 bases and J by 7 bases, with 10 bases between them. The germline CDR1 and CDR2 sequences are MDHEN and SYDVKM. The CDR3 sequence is CASSLGWNSPLHF. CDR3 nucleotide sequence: TGTGCCAGCAGCCTAGGGTGGAATTCACCCCTCCACTTT.

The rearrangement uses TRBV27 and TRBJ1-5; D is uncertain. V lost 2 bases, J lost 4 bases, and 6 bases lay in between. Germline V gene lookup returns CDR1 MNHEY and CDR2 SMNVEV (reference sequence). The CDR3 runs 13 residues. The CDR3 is CASSLNVNQPQHF. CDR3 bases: TGTGCCAGCAGTTTAAACGTTAATCAGCCCCAGCATTTT.